This T cell receptor (beta chain) was found in a study of T cell responses to AZD1222 COVID-19 vaccine (dated by TCRdb to the early 2020s). Notes on the research overall: A total of 233 trial participants underwent TCR sequencing, of whom roughly 210 received two doses of AZD1222 and about 26 received two doses of the MenACWY control vaccine. Trial participants were enrolled by age into 18-55, 56-69 and 70-plus year subgroups, with 148, 28 and 57 TCR-sequenced participants respectively. The research as a whole found: Most participants were white British and females outnumbered males, and the authors suggested that clonal diversity may have been underestimated. A significant rise in spike-specific TCR breadth and depth was observed after two AZD1222 doses relative to day 0 and relative to MenACWY recipients. Conclusions about previously exposed vaccinees were limited because only a handful of AZD1222 recipients were SARS-CoV-2 seropositive at baseline. Nearly half of unique spike-specific TCRs reportedly recognized epitopes outside regions mutated in the B.1.351 and B.1.1.7 variants. Because no day 14 peak-response samples were available, the repertoires could be characterized only after the peak T cell response. The whole spike protein was spanned by vaccine-associated CD4 TCRs, and dominant responses were seen in regions 160-218 and 743-854. The 56-69-year group was small, and its depth increase did not reach significance, likely because of low power.

The CDR3 contains 14 residues, cysteine and phenylalanine counted. The retained sequence is limited to the CDR3, 42 bases, with the frame set at the first base. The V and J ends are trimmed by 4 bases and 4 bases, leaving 11 bases between them. Looking up the germline V gene (reference sequence) yields CDR1 SEHNR and CDR2 FQNEAQ. The CDR3 regions of human TCRbeta chains were analyzed by immunosequencing. The authors' pipeline ran thus. Repertoire TCRs were matched against a reference library of SARS-CoV-2-specific TCRs generated with the MIRA antigen-specificity platform. Breadth was defined as the fraction of unique TCRs that were SARS-CoV-2-associated, and depth was defined as the fraction of total T cells that were SARS-CoV-2-associated. Using the MIRA data, each spike-specific TCR was assigned both to the spike region to which the TCR was reactive and to a CD4 or CD8 class. Log10-transformed breadth and depth values were compared by one-way ANOVA with Sidak's multiple comparisons tests. In its TCRdb copy, this immuneACCESS table keeps in-frame sequences only and misses some clones. Where compared with another copy, unresolved V genes explain less than half of these, and the others have no known cause. D and trimming were read from the DNA, whereas the V and J calls and clone size are those reported in that table. This sample comprises 70,000 to 75,000 clones, 80% of them detected only once. About 51% of the sample is taken by the ten largest.

Sample time point, as interpreted from the label and publication: about 28 days (+/-7) after the second vaccine dose. AZD1222 recipients with second doses at about 4 weeks or about 12 weeks were pooled, because spike-specific TCR depth and breadth did not differ between schedules. The vaccinee samples were drawn from two UK trials, COV001 and COV002, one of which was a single-blind randomized controlled phase 2/3 trial testing AZD1222 (ChAdOx1 nCoV-19) in healthy adults. Trial participant PBMC samples were collected at day 0 and day 28 after the second dose for TCRbeta chain sequencing. Points on this clone: Its antigen is still unknown. No much larger clonotype is one base removed from it; base qualities were not supplied.

This sequence was found in an adult who received the AZD1222 COVID-19 vaccine. This specimen was peripheral blood, taken 28 days after the second AZD1222 dose. The rearranged chain carries TRBV7-9 and TRBJ1-3; the D gene cannot be resolved reliably. This receptor has the CDR3 CASSSGSSGNTIYF. The nucleotide sequence is given as TGTGCCAGCAGCTCCGGGAGTTCCGGAAACACCATATATTTT.